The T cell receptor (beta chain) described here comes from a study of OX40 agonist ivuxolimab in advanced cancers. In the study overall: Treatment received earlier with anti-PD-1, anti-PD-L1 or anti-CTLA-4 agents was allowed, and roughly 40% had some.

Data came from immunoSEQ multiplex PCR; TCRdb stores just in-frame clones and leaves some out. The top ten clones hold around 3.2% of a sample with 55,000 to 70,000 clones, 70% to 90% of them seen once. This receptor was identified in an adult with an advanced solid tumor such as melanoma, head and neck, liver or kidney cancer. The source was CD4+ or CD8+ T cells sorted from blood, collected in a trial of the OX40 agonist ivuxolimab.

CDR3 protein: CASSLGRFGNTIYF. CDR3 nucleotide sequence: TGTGCCAGCTCCCTGGGACGGTTTGGAAACACCATATATTTT. This chain connects TRBV2 to TRBJ1-3; D is possibly TRBD1 (5 bases). V gave up 8 bases and J gave up 3 bases, with 14 bases separating them. Germline V CDR1 and CDR2: SNHLY, FYNNEI. The CDR3 loop spans 14 amino acids.